A single sample gave rise to the 3 T cell receptor beta chains below, sequenced in a study of blood T cell repertoires in COVID-19. Generated by immunoSEQ multiplex PCR, the TCRdb table keeps only in-frame clones and is missing some. The repertoire has under 200,000 clones, about 88% of them found once; the top ten carry roughly 1.9%. Source material: peripheral blood. These receptor sequences come from a man aged 50-60 years who had recovered from COVID-19.

This chain joins TRBV7-8 and TRBJ2-3; 12 bases line up with TRBD2. In germline, CDR1 is SGHVS, CDR2 FQNEAQ. The CDR3 runs to 16 residues. V was pared by 1 base and J by 5 bases, with 4 bases of the junction left unmatched. This CDR3 reads CASSLERLAGEDTQYF. In DNA, the CDR3 is TGTGCCAGCAGCTTAGAACGACTAGCGGGGGAAGATACGCAGTATTTT. Full variable domain (rest looked up from reference TRBV7-8 and TRBJ2-3): GAGVSQSPRYKVAKRGQDVALRCDPISGHVSLFWYQQALGQGPEFLTYFQNEAQLDKSGLPSDRFFAERPEGSVSTLKIQRTQQEDSAVYLCASSLERLAGEDTQYFGPGTRLTVL.

The J gene is TRBJ1-2, the V gene TRBV10-2, with 8 bases identical to TRBD1. Germline trimming cut 5 bases from V and 4 bases from J; bases unmatched to any gene: 3. The CDR3 totals 13 residues. Germline V gene lookup returns CDR1 WSHSY and CDR2 SAAADI. The CDR3 nucleotides are TGCGCCAGCAGTCCCGGACAGGGCTATGGCTACACCTTC. Translation: CASSPGQGYGYTF.

The chain joins TRBV30 to TRBJ2-3; the D gene is possibly TRBD1 (6 bases). CDR1 GTSNPN and CDR2 SVGIG come from the germline V gene (reference sequence). Trimming took off 1 base at V and 0 bases at J, with 14 bases between the two ends. The CDR3 spans 16 residues. The CDR3 sequence: CAWSGTTGISTDTQYF. CDR3 in DNA: TGTGCCTGGAGTGGTACGACAGGAATCAGCACAGATACGCAGTATTTT.